What follows describes a single TCR beta chain. This clonotype has a handful of counts. Its antigen is not yet known. Base quality data are lacking; no much larger clone is found one base away. What the treatment or condition label conveys for this sample: live attenuated yellow fever vaccine strain. PBMCs were isolated from peripheral blood using a standard Ficoll-Paque protocol. CD4 and CD8 T-cell fractions were isolated with Dynabeads CD4 and CD8 positive selection kits. TriZol was used to extract RNA from bulk PBMCs, from CD4 and CD8 fractions, and from dextramer-positive and dextramer-negative fractions. This entry comes from a study of T cells after yellow fever vaccination (dated by TCRdb to the late 2010s). About the full investigation: The SMART-Seq v4 Ultra Low Input RNA kit was used to prepare libraries from fractions with low cell numbers. To follow T-cell clones before and after primary and booster YFV17D yellow fever vaccination, bulk TCR alpha and beta repertoires were sequenced over time. The cohort comprised two healthy male donors, one aged 18 to 30 and one aged 30 to 39 years. Bulk PBMC replicates and cell subsets were isolated from blood drawn at multiple timepoints before and after both primary and secondary immunization.

From cysteine to phenylalanine, the CDR3 is 14 amino acids long. Only the CDR3 DNA stays, 42 bases, in frame from base 1. V is cut by 3 bases and J by 6 bases, and the space between the germline ends is 12 bases. CDR1 SGHRS and CDR2 YFSETQ are derived from the germline V gene. TCR cDNA was made using 5'RACE template switching, a step that added a universal primer site and unique molecular identifiers. Priming of cDNA synthesis was performed from both the TCR alpha and TCR beta constant segments. Library amplification used two PCR steps, and the second PCR step added sample barcodes and sequencing adapters. Sequencing of libraries was done on Illumina HiSeq 2500 (2x100 bp) or NovaSeq (2x150 bp). Per the original workflow: Reads were demultiplexed and collapsed into UMI consensus sequences with MIGEC, and V(D)J alignment was performed with MiXCR. Vaccine-responding clonotypes were defined with edgeR using replicate PBMC samples, requiring FDR below 0.01 and a log2 fold change above 5 up to day 15. Bulk clonotypes were assigned CD4 or CD8 identity according to which sequenced CD4 or CD8 repertoire held them at higher abundance. Using fastp trimming at Q25 and MiXCR clonotype assembly, TCRdb reanalyzed the public sequencing data and kept in-frame beta chains. One record per CDR3 amino acid sequence lists the most common genes and DNA. The V and J calls come from TCRdb's annotation, not from the publication. The sample data list more than 65,000 distinct CDR3 sequences, and approximately 5% of these were observed just once. Less than 2.5% of the sample is held by the ten biggest clonotypes.

The study at large found these results: FACS-sorted repertoires could contain abundant contaminating clonotypes from the bulk population, so computational filtering was required. Compared with the primary T-cell response, the secondary T-cell response was faster but weaker, reaching its peak on day 5 rather than on day 15. After the booster, most of the clones that had expanded following primary vaccination were detected again (approximately 96% of CD4 and roughly 90% of CD8), which suggests that memory was broadly maintained. A small fraction of clonotypes appeared in both the CD4 and CD8 compartments, likely as a result of convergent recombination. The study included only two donors, which limits how far the findings can be generalized.

This clonotype was obtained from a man between 18 and 35 years old who received the YFV17D yellow fever vaccine. The material sequenced was CD4+ T cells sorted from PBMCs, taken around 15 days after the first yellow fever vaccination. This sequence uses TRBV5-1 and TRBJ2-2, with the D gene not confidently named. Here the CDR3 is given as CASSWTGFPGELFF. The sequenced DNA is TGCGCCAGCAGCTGGACCGGGTTCCCCGGGGAGCTGTTTTTT.